Listed below are T cell receptor beta chains from one sample, sequenced in a study of shared clonotypes between healthy human individuals. TCRdb's copy holds only in-frame clones and misses some; the assay was immunoSEQ multiplex PCR. The sample holds 1,500,000 or so clones; around 98.5% are singletons and the top ten take 0.3% to 0.45%. The sample taken for sequencing was naive CD4+ T cells sorted from blood. The receptors stem from a young man in good health. Both conserved end residues are part of each CDR3. D genes are given only for firm matches. Expanded clones get a size class; other rows say once, few or many, or leave the size out.

D	V	size	J	DNA	CDR3
-	TRBV10-3	-	TRBJ2-5	TGTGCCACCACGGAAGGGCAGGGTCAACTGGAGACCCAGTACTTC	CATTEGQGQLETQYF
TRBD1	TRBV19	-	TRBJ1-5	TGTGCCAGTAGTATCGACGACAGGGATAGCAATCAGCCCCAGCATTTT	CASSIDDRDSNQPQHF
-	TRBV27	-	TRBJ1-2	TGTGCCAGCAGTTTATCTAGAGACGGGGGATTCTATGGCTACACCTTC	CASSLSRDGGFYGYTF
-	TRBV15	-	TRBJ2-2	TGTGCCACCAGCAGAGTACTAGCTTGGGAGCTGTTTTTT	CATSRVLAWELFF
-	TRBV11-3	-	TRBJ2-1	TGTGCCAGCAGCTTAGATAGAGATGAGCAGTTCTTC	CASSLDRDEQFF
-	TRBV6-4	once	TRBJ2-1	TGTGCCAGCAGTGAGGACGACCAACCGTACAATGAGCAGTTCTTC	CASSEDDQPYNEQFF
-	TRBV7-3	-	TRBJ2-1	TGTGCCAGCAGCTTAACCCCCAGGGACGAGCAGTTCTTC	CASSLTPRDEQFF
-	TRBV7-9	-	TRBJ2-2	TGTGCCAGCAGCTATCTAGGCGGGGTTGGTACCGGGGAGCTGTTTTTT	CASSYLGGVGTGELFF
TRBD2	TRBV7-6	-	TRBJ2-2	TGTGCCAGCAGCTTAATCCTGGGACTAGCGGGAGCCTCGAACACCGGGGAGCTGTTTTTT	CASSLILGLAGASNTGELFF
TRBD2	TRBV5-1	-	TRBJ2-1	TGCGCCAGCAGCTTGGAAGGGACTAGCGCCCACAATGAGCAGTTCTTC	CASSLEGTSAHNEQFF
-	TRBV6-5	-	TRBJ1-5	TGTGCCAGCAGTCCAGAGACAGGCCACAATCAGCCCCAGCATTTT	CASSPETGHNQPQHF
-	TRBV14	-	TRBJ2-1	TGTGCCAGCAGCCCAAGATTTTCCGGCTCCTACAATGAGCAGTTCTTC	CASSPRFSGSYNEQFF
-	TRBV2	-	TRBJ2-1	TGTGCCAGCAGTGATGAAGGGCAGAGTGAGCAGTTCTTC	CASSDEGQSEQFF
-	TRBV30	-	TRBJ2-2	TGTGCCTGGTCACGAGGGGGGCTGGATACCGGGGAGCTGTTTTTT	CAWSRGGLDTGELFF
-	TRBV5-4	-	TRBJ2-7	TGTGCCAGCAGCTTGCGTGCCGGGGATTACGAGCAGTACTTC	CASSLRAGDYEQYF
-	TRBV21-1	-	TRBJ2-1	TGTGCCAGCAGCAAAGAAGGAATAGCGGGAGTACGTTGTTCCTACAATGAGCAGTTCTTC	CASSKEGIAGVRCSYNEQFF
-	TRBV5-6	-	TRBJ2-1	TGTGCCAGCAGCTACGCCGGATTGCTAGCGACCGAAGATGAGCAGTTCTTC	CASSYAGLLATEDEQFF
-	TRBV5-5	once	TRBJ2-6	TGTGCCAGCAGCTTTCAGATCTCTGGGGCCAACGTCCTGACTTTC	CASSFQISGANVLTF
-	TRBV2	-	TRBJ2-7	TGTGCCAGCAGTGCAGTGGAAGGGCAGTACTTC	CASSAVEGQYF
TRBD1	TRBV7-8	-	TRBJ2-1	TGTGCCAGCAGGCGAAAACAGGGGGCATTGGGGAATGAGCAGTTCTTC	CASRRKQGALGNEQFF
TRBD1	TRBV5-1	-	TRBJ1-4	TGCGCCAGCAGCCGAAGACAGGGTTCGGAGGAAAAACTGTTTTTT	CASSRRQGSEEKLFF
TRBD1	TRBV5-5	-	TRBJ2-5	TGTGCCAGCAGCTCGCGTGTACAGGGGTTCCAAGAGACCCAGTACTTC	CASSSRVQGFQETQYF
TRBD1	TRBV18	-	TRBJ2-3	TGTGCCAGCACCTCGACAGGGGGCGCCGGCACAGATACGCAGTATTTT	CASTSTGGAGTDTQYF
-	TRBV28	-	TRBJ1-1	TGTGCCAGCAGCTTTACACAAGCTTTCTTT	CASSFTQAFF